These 13 T cell receptor beta chains were all obtained from the same sample, sequenced in a study of control samples from healthy donors and cancer patients. Generated by immunoSEQ multiplex PCR, the TCRdb table keeps only in-frame clones and is missing some. The repertoire has some 160,000 clones, approximately 93% of them found once; the top ten carry around 9.3%. Specimen: blood. The source of these receptors is a woman in her 40s in good health.

This chain joins TRBV9 and TRBJ2-7, with D unresolved. V was shortened by 0 bases and J by 0 bases, with 4 bases between the two germline ends. The CDR3 covers 13 residues. Germline loops: CDR1 SGDLS, CDR2 YYNGEE. This chain's CDR3 is CASSVAVSYEQYF. Written as DNA, the CDR3 is TGTGCCAGCAGCGTAGCGGTCTCCTACGAGCAGTACTTC. The full variable domain, in which reference TRBV9 and TRBJ2-7 provide the parts outside the CDR3, is DSGVTQTPKHLITATGQRVTLRCSPRSGDLSVYWYQQSLDQGLQFLIQYYNGEERAKGNILERFSAQQFPDLHSELNLSSLELGDSALYFCASSVAVSYEQYFGPGTRLTVT.

The chain is built from TRBV6-8 and TRBJ2-5; TRBD2 matches at 10 bases. CDR3 length: 18 residues. Germline V lookup: CDR1 MNHGY, CDR2 SAAAGT. Trimming at V came to 6 bases and at J to 6 bases, leaving 19 bases not matched to a gene. The CDR3 here is CASSPRLAGQPGGKTQYF. DNA for the CDR3: TGTGCCAGCAGCCCCAGACTAGCGGGCCAACCAGGTGGAAAGACCCAGTACTTC.

This rearrangement joins TRBV18 to TRBJ2-6; D may be TRBD1 (5 bases). The CDR3 extends over 14 amino acids. Deletions cut 5 bases from V and 0 bases from J, with 5 bases between. CDR1 and CDR2 (germline): KGHSH, LQKENI. In nucleotides, the CDR3 is TGTGCCAGCTCAGGGGCCTCTGGGGCCAACGTCCTGACTTTC. This encodes CASSGASGANVLTF.

The J gene is TRBJ2-4, the V gene TRBV6-2 or TRBV6-3; tentatively, D is TRBD2 (5 bases). CDR1 is MNHEY, CDR2 SVGEGT, per germline. Trimming stripped 5 bases from V and 6 bases from J, with 14 bases between. This CDR3 contains 14 residues. The CDR3 bases are TGTGCCAGCAGTCATGACTATTCTTCAAACATTCAGTACTTC. Encoded protein: CASSHDYSSNIQYF.

The genes are TRBV23-1 and TRBJ1-3, with D hard to call. TRBV23-1 is an ORF, with its function uncertain. The CDR3 is 10 residues long. The CDR3 coding sequence is TGCCGGCTTTCTGGAAACACCATATATTTT. As protein: CRLSGNTIYF.

As regards this clone: The sample contains more than one DNA sequence encoding this CDR3. This chain uses TRBV12-3 or TRBV12-4 with TRBJ1-2; D unclear. V lost 5 bases to trimming and J lost 3 bases, with 7 bases between them. The CDR3 has 12 amino acids. The CDR3 sequence is CASSPSDYGYTF. DNA of the CDR3: TGTGCCAGCAGTCCCTCGGACTATGGCTACACCTTC.

The rearrangement joins TRBV7-8 to TRBJ1-2; D gene ambiguous. The CDR3 extends over 15 amino acids. CDR1 is SGHVS, CDR2 FQNEAQ, per germline. V lost 1 base, J lost 4 bases, and 13 bases lay in between. CDR3 nucleotide sequence: TGTGCCAGCAGCTTAGACGGGTCCGATTCCTATGGCTACACCTTC. This gives the protein CASSLDGSDSYGYTF.

The V and J genes are TRBV30 and TRBJ1-5; TRBD1 aligns across 7 bases. CDR3 length: 14 residues. Germline V gene data show CDR1 as GTSNPN and CDR2 as SVGIG (reference sequence). The V gene end was trimmed by 0 bases and the J gene end by 5 bases; junction bases not matched to a gene: 4. CDR3 nucleotides: TGTGCCTGGAGTGTAGGACAGGTTTATCAGCCCCAGCATTTT. Its translation: CAWSVGQVYQPQHF.

The J gene is TRBJ1-1, the V gene TRBV19; D unresolved. Germline assignment: CDR1 LNHDA and CDR2 SQIVND (reference sequence). The CDR3 has 16 residues. The V and J ends lost 7 bases and 4 bases respectively, with 22 bases between them. CDR3 coding DNA: TGTGCCAGTACCCCACGTCGAGGCCCTGGGGTCACTGAAGCTTTCTTT. Encoded protein: CASTPRRGPGVTEAFF.

V usage is TRBV6-5 and J usage is TRBJ1-5, with 10 nucleotides matching TRBD1. J gave up 4 bases and V 5 bases, and 5 bases lay outside the gene matches. Germline V CDR1 and CDR2: MNHEY, SVGAGI. CDR3 length: 15 amino acids. The CDR3: CASSMGTGANQPQHF. CDR3 bases: TGTGCCAGCAGTATGGGGACAGGGGCTAATCAGCCCCAGCATTTT.

The chain employs TRBV19 and TRBJ2-2; TRBD2 might be the D (6 bases). Trimming removed 4 bases at V and 6 bases at J, with 15 bases between. Per germline, CDR1 LNHDA and CDR2 SQIVND (reference sequence). This CDR3 comprises 15 residues. The CDR3, as DNA: TGTGCCAGTAGTACGGCCGGGAGAAATCCCGGGGAGCTGTTTTTT. Amino acids: CASSTAGRNPGELFF.

V usage is TRBV24-1 and J usage is TRBJ1-5; TRBD1 might be the D (6 bases). The CDR3 loop spans 17 amino acids. V shed 4 bases and J shed 3 bases, with 18 bases lying between them. Germline CDR1 and CDR2: KGHDR and SFDVKD. The CDR3 reads CATSDGKTGHPNQPQHF. The CDR3 DNA reads as TGTGCCACCAGTGACGGAAAAACAGGGCACCCCAATCAGCCCCAGCATTTT.

V is TRBV11-3 and J is TRBJ2-1; 13 positions match TRBD2. The V segment lost 5 bases and the J segment 8 bases; nucleotides outside the gene matches: 6. Germline-derived CDR1 and CDR2 are SGHNT and YENEEA. The CDR3 consists of 15 residues. The CDR3 reads CASSRRLAGGHEQFF. CDR3 nucleotides: TGTGCCAGCAGCCGACGACTAGCGGGAGGACATGAGCAGTTCTTC. Complete variable domain (other parts from reference TRBV11-3 and TRBJ2-1): EAGVVQSPRYKIIEKKQPVAFWCNPISGHNTLYWYLQNLGQGPELLIRYENEEAVDDSQLPKDRFSAERLKGVDSTLKIQPAELGDSAVYLCASSRRLAGGHEQFFGPGTRLTVL.